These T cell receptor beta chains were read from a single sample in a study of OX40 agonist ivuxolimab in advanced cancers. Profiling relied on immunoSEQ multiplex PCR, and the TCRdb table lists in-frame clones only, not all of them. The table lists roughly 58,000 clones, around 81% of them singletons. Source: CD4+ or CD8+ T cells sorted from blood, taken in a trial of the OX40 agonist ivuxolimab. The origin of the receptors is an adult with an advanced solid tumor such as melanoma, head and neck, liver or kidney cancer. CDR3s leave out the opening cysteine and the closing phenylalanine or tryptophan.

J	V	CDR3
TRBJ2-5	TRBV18	ASSPRRDSQETQY
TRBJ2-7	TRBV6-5	ASSYTWDGGQY
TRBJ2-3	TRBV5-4	ASSLAWGPWIPDTQY
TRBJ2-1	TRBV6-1	AATRTGAYNEQF
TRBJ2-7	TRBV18	ASSPPSTLSYEQY
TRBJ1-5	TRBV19	ASSIWVRVSNQPQH
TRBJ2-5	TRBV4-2	ASSQEVALQGDQETQY
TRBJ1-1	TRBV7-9	ASVRGGTEAF
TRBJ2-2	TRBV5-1	ASSPGGGANTGELF
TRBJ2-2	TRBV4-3	ASSQDRGSHTGELF